These T cell receptor beta chains were read from a single sample in a study of blood T cell repertoires in COVID-19. The protocol was immunoSEQ multiplex PCR, while the TCRdb copy is restricted to in-frame clones and leaves out a portion. The sample lists tens of thousands of clones, around 83% occurring once. The sample consisted of peripheral blood. These receptors originate from an older man with active or convalescent COVID-19. The CDR3 runs from the conserved cysteine through the conserved F or W. Each record gives: J gene, V gene, D gene, clone size, CDR3 protein, CDR3 DNA. The D gene is left open where the match is weak. Clone size, where shown, is once, few, many, or a class for clones that have expanded.

J gene: TRBJ2-1; V gene: TRBV5-1; D gene: TRBD1; clone size: NA; CDR3 protein: CASSLSGTGLMNEQFF; CDR3 DNA: TGCGCCAGCAGCTTATCCGGGACAGGGTTAATGAATGAGCAGTTCTTC
J gene: TRBJ2-1; V gene: TRBV10-1; D gene: TRBD2; clone size: NA; CDR3 protein: CASSESGGGPREQFF; CDR3 DNA: TGCGCCAGCAGTGAGTCGGGGGGAGGGCCCAGGGAGCAGTTCTTC
J gene: TRBJ2-1; V gene: TRBV10-1; D gene: TRBD2; clone size: NA; CDR3 protein: CASGLAGSYNEQFF; CDR3 DNA: TGCGCCAGCGGACTAGCGGGTTCCTACAATGAGCAGTTCTTC
J gene: TRBJ2-7; V gene: TRBV7-3; D gene: NA; clone size: NA; CDR3 protein: CASSLYRETNYEQYF; CDR3 DNA: TGTGCCAGCAGCTTATACCGGGAAACAAACTACGAGCAGTACTTC
J gene: TRBJ1-5; V gene: TRBV6-2/TRBV6-3; D gene: NA; clone size: NA; CDR3 protein: CASSYGGAGYQPQHF; CDR3 DNA: TGTGCCAGCAGTTACGGCGGAGCAGGGTATCAGCCCCAGCATTTT
J gene: TRBJ1-5; V gene: TRBV5-1; D gene: TRBD1; clone size: once; CDR3 protein: CASSLEGGLSNQPQHF; CDR3 DNA: TGCGCCAGCAGCTTGGAAGGGGGCCTTAGCAATCAGCCCCAGCATTTT
J gene: TRBJ1-5; V gene: TRBV2; D gene: TRBD1; clone size: NA; CDR3 protein: CASSATGGSNQPQHF; CDR3 DNA: TGTGCCAGCAGTGCCACAGGGGGCAGCAATCAGCCCCAGCATTTT
J gene: TRBJ2-3; V gene: TRBV9; D gene: TRBD2; clone size: NA; CDR3 protein: CASSVAVSSGSGTDTQYF; CDR3 DNA: TGTGCCAGCAGCGTAGCGGTGTCTAGCGGGAGTGGTACAGATACGCAGTATTTT
J gene: TRBJ2-2; V gene: TRBV7-3; D gene: TRBD1; clone size: NA; CDR3 protein: CASSVSGTGFGGELFF; CDR3 DNA: TGTGCCAGCAGCGTCTCCGGGACAGGGTTCGGCGGGGAGCTGTTTTTT
J gene: TRBJ1-2; V gene: TRBV10-2; D gene: TRBD1; clone size: NA; CDR3 protein: CASSSQGADPLF; CDR3 DNA: TGCGCCAGCAGCTCCCAGGGGGCAGACCCCCTCTTC
J gene: TRBJ1-1; V gene: TRBV19; D gene: TRBD1; clone size: NA; CDR3 protein: CASSLKGATEAFF; CDR3 DNA: TGTGCCAGTAGTCTTAAGGGGGCAACGGAAGCTTTCTTT
J gene: TRBJ1-5; V gene: TRBV30; D gene: TRBD1; clone size: NA; CDR3 protein: CAWSGDRDQPQHF; CDR3 DNA: TGTGCCTGGAGTGGGGACAGGGATCAGCCCCAGCATTTT
J gene: TRBJ2-5; V gene: TRBV27; D gene: NA; clone size: NA; CDR3 protein: CASRGGPLLRFTQYF; CDR3 DNA: TGTGCCAGCAGAGGGGGACCCCTTCTTCGATTCACCCAGTACTTC
J gene: TRBJ1-2; V gene: TRBV6-5; D gene: TRBD1; clone size: NA; CDR3 protein: CASRRTGDSYGYTF; CDR3 DNA: TGTGCCAGCAGAAGGACAGGGGATAGCTATGGCTACACCTTC
J gene: TRBJ1-4; V gene: TRBV5-4; D gene: NA; clone size: few; CDR3 protein: CASSYHGATNEKLFF; CDR3 DNA: TGTGCCAGCAGCTACCACGGTGCAACTAATGAAAAACTGTTTTTT
J gene: TRBJ1-1; V gene: TRBV18; D gene: TRBD1; clone size: NA; CDR3 protein: CASSPTGGMNTEAFF; CDR3 DNA: TGTGCCAGCTCACCGACAGGGGGCATGAACACTGAAGCTTTCTTT
J gene: TRBJ2-1; V gene: TRBV7-2; D gene: TRBD2; clone size: NA; CDR3 protein: CASSSRVAGGRVEQFF; CDR3 DNA: TGTGCCAGCAGCTCGAGGGTCGCGGGAGGGCGCGTTGAGCAGTTCTTC
J gene: TRBJ1-3; V gene: TRBV7-2; D gene: TRBD1; clone size: many; CDR3 protein: CASSLVQGSATIYF; CDR3 DNA: TGTGCCAGCAGCTTAGTACAGGGGTCGGCCACCATATATTTT
J gene: TRBJ1-1; V gene: TRBV6-6; D gene: TRBD1; clone size: NA; CDR3 protein: CASSHLRTGRNTEAFF; CDR3 DNA: TGTGCCAGCAGCCATCTCAGGACAGGGAGGAACACTGAAGCTTTCTTT
J gene: TRBJ2-1; V gene: TRBV11-2; D gene: TRBD2; clone size: NA; CDR3 protein: CASSTDSGSLYNEQFF; CDR3 DNA: TGTGCCAGCAGCACTGATAGCGGGAGCCTGTACAATGAGCAGTTCTTC
J gene: TRBJ2-1; V gene: TRBV4-3; D gene: NA; clone size: NA; CDR3 protein: CASSQSTGGGTGISNEQFF; CDR3 DNA: TGCGCCAGCAGCCAATCCACGGGCGGGGGAACAGGGATTAGTAATGAGCAGTTCTTC
J gene: TRBJ2-7; V gene: TRBV30; D gene: TRBD2; clone size: NA; CDR3 protein: CAWARGGYEQYF; CDR3 DNA: TGTGCCTGGGCCCGGGGGGGTTACGAGCAGTACTTC
J gene: TRBJ2-1; V gene: TRBV19; D gene: TRBD2; clone size: NA; CDR3 protein: CASSYRSAVAGDNEQFF; CDR3 DNA: TGTGCCAGTAGTTATAGATCGGCGGTAGCGGGAGACAATGAGCAGTTCTTC
J gene: TRBJ1-1; V gene: TRBV7-9; D gene: NA; clone size: NA; CDR3 protein: CASSFRGNTEAFF; CDR3 DNA: TGTGCCAGCAGCTTCAGGGGGAACACTGAAGCTTTCTTT
J gene: TRBJ1-2; V gene: TRBV6-2/TRBV6-3; D gene: NA; clone size: NA; CDR3 protein: CASSPTVNYGYTF; CDR3 DNA: TGTGCCAGCAGCCCGACTGTGAACTATGGCTACACCTTC
J gene: TRBJ2-7; V gene: TRBV12-5; D gene: TRBD2; clone size: NA; CDR3 protein: CASGLLAGDEQYF; CDR3 DNA: TGTGCTAGTGGTCTACTAGCGGGGGACGAGCAGTACTTC
J gene: TRBJ1-2; V gene: TRBV2; D gene: TRBD1; clone size: once; CDR3 protein: CASIHEGTGTNYGYTF; CDR3 DNA: TGTGCCAGCATTCATGAGGGGACAGGGACTAACTATGGCTACACCTTC
J gene: TRBJ1-1; V gene: TRBV29-1; D gene: NA; clone size: NA; CDR3 protein: CSVESFGAMNTEAFF; CDR3 DNA: TGCAGCGTTGAATCCTTTGGGGCTATGAACACTGAAGCTTTCTTT
J gene: TRBJ2-7; V gene: TRBV2; D gene: NA; clone size: NA; CDR3 protein: CASSDAEEAYEQYF; CDR3 DNA: TGTGCCAGCAGTGACGCCGAGGAGGCCTACGAGCAGTACTTC
J gene: TRBJ2-1; V gene: TRBV7-9; D gene: TRBD1; clone size: NA; CDR3 protein: CASSSQPGTAYNEQFF; CDR3 DNA: TGTGCCAGCAGCTCCCAGCCCGGGACAGCCTACAATGAGCAGTTCTTC
J gene: TRBJ1-5; V gene: TRBV10-3; D gene: NA; clone size: NA; CDR3 protein: CAIRAGGGSNQPQHF; CDR3 DNA: TGTGCCATCAGAGCCGGCGGGGGGAGCAATCAGCCCCAGCATTTT
J gene: TRBJ1-5; V gene: TRBV19; D gene: TRBD1; clone size: once; CDR3 protein: CASSGTASNQPQHF; CDR3 DNA: TGTGCCAGTAGTGGGACAGCCAGCAATCAGCCCCAGCATTTT
J gene: TRBJ2-3; V gene: TRBV19; D gene: TRBD2; clone size: NA; CDR3 protein: CASSSGLAGGPSYTQYF; CDR3 DNA: TGTGCCAGTAGTTCGGGACTAGCGGGAGGGCCGAGCTATACGCAGTATTTT
J gene: TRBJ1-1; V gene: TRBV5-6; D gene: TRBD1; clone size: NA; CDR3 protein: CASSQDRGANTEAFF; CDR3 DNA: TGTGCCAGCAGCCAGGACAGGGGGGCTAACACTGAAGCTTTCTTT
J gene: TRBJ2-1; V gene: TRBV5-4; D gene: TRBD2; clone size: NA; CDR3 protein: CASSYGTSIREQFF; CDR3 DNA: TGTGCCAGCAGCTACGGGACTAGTATCCGTGAGCAGTTCTTC
J gene: TRBJ1-1; V gene: TRBV13; D gene: NA; clone size: NA; CDR3 protein: CASSLSQAPGTEAFF; CDR3 DNA: TGTGCCAGCAGCTTATCACAGGCCCCTGGCACTGAAGCTTTCTTT
J gene: TRBJ2-7; V gene: TRBV28; D gene: TRBD1; clone size: NA; CDR3 protein: CASIGQGVVYEQYF; CDR3 DNA: TGTGCCAGCATCGGACAGGGGGTTGTCTACGAGCAGTACTTC
J gene: TRBJ1-1; V gene: TRBV7-9; D gene: NA; clone size: NA; CDR3 protein: CASSQNQGTEAFF; CDR3 DNA: TGTGCCAGCAGCCAAAACCAGGGCACTGAAGCTTTCTTT